The 7 T cell receptor beta chains below all came from one sample that was sequenced in a study of tumor and adjacent non-tumor tissue in lung cancer. A modified ARM-PCR protocol with three rounds of nested PCR amplified TCRbeta. MiXCR, applied by TCRdb to the multiplex PCR reads, yields one record per CDR3 protein. This table has 35,000 to 50,000 distinct CDR3 sequences, around three fifths appearing once. The template was RNA from unsorted bulk tissue. Distant lung tissue was collected more than 3 cm away from the tumor edge. The sample taken for sequencing was distant non-tumor lung tissue. The source of these receptors is a man between 50 and 59 years old with non-small cell lung cancer.

This clonotype was found many times. The chain combines TRBV5-8 with TRBJ1-4; possible D gene TRBD1, 5 bases. The CDR3 length is 15 residues. The V gene lost 4 bases and the J gene lost 0 bases, with 10 bases spanning the gap. CDR1 is SGHTS and CDR2 is YDEGEE in the germline V gene. The chain's CDR3 is CASSPRQSTNEKLFF. CDR3 nucleotides: TGTGCCAGCAGCCCGCGACAGTCAACTAATGAAAAACTGTTTTTT.

This clonotype was counted ten times or more. At one end the junction does not follow the germline gene, possibly because of a read error. The V call is TRBV12-3 or TRBV12-4, the J call TRBJ2-7, with 7 bases lining up with TRBD1. The CDR3 runs to 13 residues. CDR3 coding DNA: TGTGCCAGCAGGACCACAGGGGCCTACGGGCAGTACTTC. The encoded protein is CASRTTGAYGQYF.

Many counts were recorded for this clonotype. V usage is TRBV10-3 and J usage is TRBJ2-7; 7 positions match TRBD1. This CDR3 contains 15 residues. Germline V gives CDR1 ENHRY, CDR2 SYGVKD. The ends lost 5 bases at V and 3 bases at J; junction bases unmatched: 10. The CDR3 DNA follows: TGTGCCATCAGTATTCACGACAGGGCAGGCTACGAGCAGTACTTC. Translation gives CAISIHDRAGYEQYF.

In its sample, this clonotype was seen many times. This chain uses TRBV9 with TRBJ2-3; D might be TRBD1 or TRBD2, each matching 5 bases. Germline V gives CDR1 SGDLS, CDR2 YYNGEE. V gave up 4 bases and J gave up 6 bases, with 18 bases separating them. The CDR3 covers 15 residues. The DNA for the CDR3 is TGTGCCAGCAGCATCGCCGGGGCCCCTGCGGATACGCAGTATTTT. Residues: CASSIAGAPADTQYF.

A remark on this clonotype: A junction end diverges from the germline sequence, so it may reflect a read error. The chain carries TRBV10-3 and TRBJ1-6; D possibly corresponds to TRBD1 (5 bases). The CDR3 consists of 15 residues. From germline, CDR1 is ENHRY and CDR2 SYGVKD. DNA for the CDR3: TGTGCCATCAGTGACTTCGGGACCGACAATTCACCCATCCACTTT. It yields the protein CAISDFGTDNSPIHF.

This clonotype occurred a few times. This may arise from a read error, as a much more abundant clone is one base away. The chain combines TRBV4-2 with TRBJ2-7; the match to TRBD2 covers 11 bases. The CDR3 runs to 15 residues. Germline V gene data show CDR1 as LGHNA and CDR2 as YNFKEQ. Trimming removed 7 bases from V and 4 bases from J; junction bases left unmatched: 9. The CDR3 is CASNQELAGEYEQYF. DNA for the CDR3: TGTGCCAGCAACCAGGAACTAGCGGGAGAGTACGAGCAGTACTTC.

This clonotype was seen only a few times. It may be a read error: a sequence one base away is much more abundant. The chain has TRBV29-1 and TRBJ2-5, with D maybe TRBD2 (5 bases). The CDR3 consists of 12 residues. Germline loops: CDR1 SQVTM, CDR2 ANQGSEA. CDR3 in DNA: TGCAGCGTTAACCTCGGAGGAGAGACCCACTACTTC. Translating it yields CSVNLGGETHYF.